This TCR beta chain originates from a study of shared clonotypes between healthy human individuals. Several immunoSEQ plates received, in even portions, the genomic DNA of each subset. Clones were read by immunoSEQ multiplex PCR, and TCRdb kept only the in-frame ones, dropping some. The data contain millions of clones, approximately 90% of them singletons. Concerning this clone itself: The target antigen is unknown.

Study-wide results and caveats: Clonotypes not shared had lower generation probabilities than those common to all four donors.

The V gene's germline CDR1 is SGDLS and CDR2 YYNGEE. The CDR3 length is 16 residues. With 4 bases clipped from V and 2 bases from J, the junction kept 9 bases outside the gene matches. The J gene is TRBJ2-5, the V gene TRBV9; 9 nucleotides line up with TRBD1. This TCR was recovered from a man aged 18 to 30 in good health. Material: naive CD4+ T cells sorted from blood. Subset reported: CD45RA+ positively selected. The CDR3 region is CASSSRTGEIQETQYF. CDR3 coding DNA: TGTGCCAGCAGCTCCCGGACAGGGGAGATACAAGAGACCCAGTACTTC.